This T cell receptor (beta chain) was captured by sequencing in a study of T cell repertoires in ileal Crohn's disease. Findings of the study overall: Clonal expansions were more frequent in active smokers than non-smokers at surgery.

Eligibility required adulthood, ileal or ileocolonic Crohn's disease and indicated ileocolonic resection. Produced via immunoSEQ multiplex PCR; TCRdb's table is partial and in-frame only. Among roughly 14,000 clones listed, 70% to 85% were seen once. The CDR3 consists of 14 residues. Germline trimming cut 0 bases from V and 8 bases from J; bases unmatched to any gene: 0. Germline V gene lookup returns CDR1 SGHRS and CDR2 YFSETQ. Regarding this clone: Its target is unknown.

The TCR comes from an adult with Crohn's disease. The chain combines TRBV5-1 with TRBJ1-6; 9 bases map to TRBD1. Sequencing was done on a sample of ileal tissue. As DNA, the CDR3 is TGCGCCAGCAGCTTGGGACAGGGGGATTCACCCCTCCACTTT. Its translation: CASSLGQGDSPLHF. Variable domain in full (rest from reference TRBV5-1 and TRBJ1-6): KAGVTQTPRYLIKTRGQQVTLSCSPISGHRSVSWYQQTPGQGLQFLFEYFSETQRNKGNFPGRFSGRQFSNSRSEMNVSTLELGDSALYLCASSLGQGDSPLHFGNGTRLTVT.